The sequence of this T cell receptor (beta chain) was determined in a study of naive and memory T cell subsets. The library had UMIs added by 3' ligation of an oligonucleotide to TCR cDNA. Amplification of ligated cDNA took four PCR rounds with SP2 and nested alpha and beta constant primers. For blood and skin samples, reverse transcription used TCR alpha and beta constant primers. TCRdb called the 5' RACE reads again in MiXCR, with one record for every CDR3 protein. The sample holds about 59,000 distinct CDR3 sequences, under 10% seen once. Points from the study as a whole: The RNA method is potentially sensitive to activation and differentiation changes.

Germline V gene lookup returns CDR1 SEHNR and CDR2 FQNEAQ (reference sequence). This CDR3 comprises 13 residues. V lost 5 bases and J 11 bases, leaving 18 bases between the germline ends. As regards this clonotype: Its antigen is unknown.

The rearrangement links TRBV7-9 to TRBJ1-1; D might be TRBD1 (5 bases). The receptor comes from a female donor in good health. The DNA of the CDR3 is TGTGCCAGCAGCCACCGAGAGACAGATGGGGCTTTCTTT. Translated: CASSHRETDGAFF.